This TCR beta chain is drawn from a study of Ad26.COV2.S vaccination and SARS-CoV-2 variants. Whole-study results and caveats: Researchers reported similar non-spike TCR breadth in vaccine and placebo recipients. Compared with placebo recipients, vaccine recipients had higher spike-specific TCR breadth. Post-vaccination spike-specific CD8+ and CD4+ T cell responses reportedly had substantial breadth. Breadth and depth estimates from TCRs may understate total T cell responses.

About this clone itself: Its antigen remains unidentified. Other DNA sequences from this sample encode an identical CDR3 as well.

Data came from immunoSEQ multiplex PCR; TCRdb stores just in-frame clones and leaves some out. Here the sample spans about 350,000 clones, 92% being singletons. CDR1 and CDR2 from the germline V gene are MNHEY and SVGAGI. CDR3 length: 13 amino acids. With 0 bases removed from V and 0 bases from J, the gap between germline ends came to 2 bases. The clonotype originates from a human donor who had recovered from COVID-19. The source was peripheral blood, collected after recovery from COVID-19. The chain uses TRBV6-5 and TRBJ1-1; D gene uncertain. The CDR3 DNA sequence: TGTGCCAGCAGTTACTCTGTGAACACTGAAGCTTTCTTT. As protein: CASSYSVNTEAFF.